This T cell receptor (beta chain) came from a study of identical twins. Study observations and caveats: Beta out-of-frame sequences showed weaker excess sharing between twins. Its conclusions, products of cross-sectional statistical analysis, did not come from following the same donors.

This clonotype was found many times. The target antigen is unknown. Every sampled donor was Caucasian and healthy. Template switching introduced a universal primer site, and the cDNA bore unique molecular identifiers. TCRdb reprocessed the 5' RACE reads via MiXCR and lists one record per CDR3 protein. The table has around 1.7 million distinct CDR3 sequences, more than 30% seen once. The germline gives CDR1 SNHLY, CDR2 FYNNEI. J lost 3 bases, V lost 7 bases, and 3 bases had no gene match. The CDR3 totals 13 residues. Sequencing was done on a sample of cord blood. J is TRBJ2-7 and V is TRBV2; 10 bases agree with TRBD1. The receptor was isolated from a newborn girl in good health. CDR3 in amino acids: CASTRDRGYEQYF. DNA for the CDR3: TGTGCCAGCACCCGGGACAGGGGCTACGAGCAGTACTTC.